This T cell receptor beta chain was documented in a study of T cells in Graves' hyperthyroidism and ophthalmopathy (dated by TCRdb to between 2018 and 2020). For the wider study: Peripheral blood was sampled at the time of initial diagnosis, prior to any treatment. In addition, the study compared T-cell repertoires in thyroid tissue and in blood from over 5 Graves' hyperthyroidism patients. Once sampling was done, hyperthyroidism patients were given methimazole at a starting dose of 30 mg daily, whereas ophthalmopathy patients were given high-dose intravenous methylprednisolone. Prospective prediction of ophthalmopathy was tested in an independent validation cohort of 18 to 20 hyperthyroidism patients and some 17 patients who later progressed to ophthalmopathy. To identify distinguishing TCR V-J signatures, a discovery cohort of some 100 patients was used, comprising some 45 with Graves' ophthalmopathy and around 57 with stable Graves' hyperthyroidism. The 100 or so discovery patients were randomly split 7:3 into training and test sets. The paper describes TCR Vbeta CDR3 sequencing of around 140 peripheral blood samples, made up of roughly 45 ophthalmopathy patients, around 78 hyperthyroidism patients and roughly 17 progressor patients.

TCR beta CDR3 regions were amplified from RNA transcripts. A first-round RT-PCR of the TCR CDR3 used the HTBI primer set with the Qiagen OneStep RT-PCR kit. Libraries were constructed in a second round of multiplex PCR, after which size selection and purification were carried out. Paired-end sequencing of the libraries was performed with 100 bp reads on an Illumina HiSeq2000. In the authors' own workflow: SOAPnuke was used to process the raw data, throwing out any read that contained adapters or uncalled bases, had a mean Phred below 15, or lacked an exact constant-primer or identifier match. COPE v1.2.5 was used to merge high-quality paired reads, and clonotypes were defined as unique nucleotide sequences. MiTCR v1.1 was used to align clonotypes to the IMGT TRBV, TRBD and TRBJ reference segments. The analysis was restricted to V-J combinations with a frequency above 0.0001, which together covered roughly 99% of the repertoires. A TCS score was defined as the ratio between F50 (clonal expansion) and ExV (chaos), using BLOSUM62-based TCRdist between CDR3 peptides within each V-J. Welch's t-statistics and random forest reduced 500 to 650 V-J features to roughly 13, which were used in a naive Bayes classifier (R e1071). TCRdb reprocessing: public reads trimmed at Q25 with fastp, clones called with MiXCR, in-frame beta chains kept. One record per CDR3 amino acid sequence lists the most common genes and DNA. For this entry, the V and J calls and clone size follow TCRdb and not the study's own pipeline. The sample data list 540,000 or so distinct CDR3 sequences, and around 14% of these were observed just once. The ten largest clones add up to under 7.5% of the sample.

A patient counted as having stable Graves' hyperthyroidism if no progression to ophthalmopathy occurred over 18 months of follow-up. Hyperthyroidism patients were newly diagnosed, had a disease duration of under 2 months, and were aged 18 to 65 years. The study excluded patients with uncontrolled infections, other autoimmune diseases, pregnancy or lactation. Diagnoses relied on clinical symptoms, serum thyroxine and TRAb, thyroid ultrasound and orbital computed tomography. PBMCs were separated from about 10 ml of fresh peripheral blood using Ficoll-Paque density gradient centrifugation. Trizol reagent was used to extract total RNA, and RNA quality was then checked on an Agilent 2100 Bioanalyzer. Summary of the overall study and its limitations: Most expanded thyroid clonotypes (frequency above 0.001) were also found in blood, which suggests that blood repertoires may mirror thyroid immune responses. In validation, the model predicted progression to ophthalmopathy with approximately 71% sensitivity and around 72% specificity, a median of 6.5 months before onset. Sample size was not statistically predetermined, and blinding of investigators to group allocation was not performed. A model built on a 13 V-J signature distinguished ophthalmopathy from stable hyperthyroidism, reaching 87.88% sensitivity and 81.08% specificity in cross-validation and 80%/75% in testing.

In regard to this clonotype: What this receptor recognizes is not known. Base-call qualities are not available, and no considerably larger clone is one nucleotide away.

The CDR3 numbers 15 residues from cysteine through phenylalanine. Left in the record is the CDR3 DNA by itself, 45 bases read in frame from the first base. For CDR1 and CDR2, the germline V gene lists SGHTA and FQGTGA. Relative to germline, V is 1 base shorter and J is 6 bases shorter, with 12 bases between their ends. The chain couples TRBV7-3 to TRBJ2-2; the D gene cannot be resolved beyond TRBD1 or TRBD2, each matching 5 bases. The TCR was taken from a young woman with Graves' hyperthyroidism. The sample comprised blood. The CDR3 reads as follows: CASSLRGPGSGELFF. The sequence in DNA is TGTGCCAGCAGCTTAAGGGGACCGGGGTCCGGGGAGCTGTTTTTT. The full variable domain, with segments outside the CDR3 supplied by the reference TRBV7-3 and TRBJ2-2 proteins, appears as GAGVSQTPSNKVTEKGKYVELRCDPISGHTALYWYRQSLGQGPEFLIYFQGTGAADDSGLPNDRFFAVRPEGSVSTLKIQRTERGDSAVYLCASSLRGPGSGELFFGEGSRLTVL.